This T cell receptor beta chain emerged from a study of human T cells and chemical hapten exposure. The overall study: Application of 0.01% DPC to the upper back was done by patch test, with a reading at 6 days.

Per the authors' pipeline: Samples held a median of around 96,000 TCRs, range 23,224–690,600. TCRdb redid the calling of the RACE reads with MiXCR, one entry per CDR3 protein. Clone size and V and J calls follow TCRdb, not the original study. Among 340,000 or so distinct CDR3 sequences, around 7% were seen once, and the ten largest hold roughly 7.9%. The table lists this clonotype with many counts. Germline assignment: CDR1 SNHLY and CDR2 FYNNEI. V lost 11 bases, J lost 3 bases, and 10 bases lay in between. The CDR3 has 11 residues. Time point reported: patch test 1, 2 weeks after DPC sensitization. The treatment was: therapeutic diphenylcyclopropenone sensitization with weekly scalp DPC. Alopecia patients between 18 and 70 years old and suitable for DPC were used as donors.

Sequencing used whole blood, obtained in connection with sensitization to the hapten diphenylcyclopropenone (DPC). The TCR sequence derives from a woman aged 18-35 years with alopecia areata. Some clones in this sample may be carry-over from other donors' samples. This chain links TRBV2 with TRBJ2-5, with a possible D match to TRBD2 (6 bases). In DNA, the CDR3 is TGTGCCGGGACTGTTAAAGAGACCCAGTACTTC. It encodes CAGTVKETQYF.